The rows below give T cell receptor beta chains drawn from one sample of a study of a mutant IDH1 vaccine in newly diagnosed glioma. Which antigens these TCRs recognize remains unknown. Sequenced by immunoSEQ multiplex PCR; TCRdb stores in-frame clones only, minus some. This table has fewer than 40,000 clones, around three quarters appearing once. The source material was PBMCs, sampled from a glioma patient whose treatment included an IDH1 peptide vaccine. These receptors originate from a man in his forties with glioma. Both conserved end residues are part of each CDR3. The D gene is left open where the match is weak. Size is stated for part of the rows, as once, few or many counts, or as a class when the clone is expanded.

clone_size	d_call	v_call	j_call	cdr3_nt	cdr3_aa
NA	NA	TRBV30	TRBJ1-6	TGTGCCTGGAACCGAGGTGGGGGCGGGAATTCACCCCTCCACTTT	CAWNRGGGGNSPLHF
NA	NA	TRBV6-5	TRBJ2-7	TGTGCCAGCAGTTACTCGGCAGCGAGTCGCTACGAGCAGTACTTC	CASSYSAASRYEQYF
NA	NA	TRBV7-8	TRBJ2-2	TGTGCCAGCAGCTTAGGCCAGGCCTACACCGGGGAGCTGTTTTTT	CASSLGQAYTGELFF
NA	TRBD1	TRBV30	TRBJ1-2	TGTGCCCAGAAGGACAGGGGGAACGGCTACACCTTC	CAQKDRGNGYTF
few	NA	TRBV12-5	TRBJ1-2	TGTGCTAGTGGTTTGTCGGGTTATGTTGGCTACACCTTC	CASGLSGYVGYTF
NA	NA	TRBV7-2	TRBJ2-5	TGTGCCAGCAGCTTAGCATCCGGGGGCGTACAAGAGACCCAGTACTTC	CASSLASGGVQETQYF
NA	TRBD1	TRBV14	TRBJ1-1	TGTGCCAGCAGCCACCGGGAGGGGGCGAACACTGAAGCTTTCTTT	CASSHREGANTEAFF
NA	TRBD2	TRBV29-1	TRBJ2-1	TGCAGCGTTGAAGGGTTAGCGGGGGAGTATGAGCAGTTCTTC	CSVEGLAGEYEQFF
NA	NA	TRBV7-8	TRBJ2-2	TGTGCCAGCAGCTCCAATTTGGCGAACACCGGGGAGCTGTTTTTT	CASSSNLANTGELFF
NA	TRBD1	TRBV5-1	TRBJ1-5	TGCGCCAGCAGCTTGACAGGGGGCAATCAGCCCCAGCATTTT	CASSLTGGNQPQHF
NA	NA	TRBV6-6	TRBJ2-2	TGTGCCAGCAGTTACTCGACCGGCGGTAACACCGGGGAGCTGTTTTTT	CASSYSTGGNTGELFF
NA	TRBD2	TRBV2	TRBJ2-7	TGTGCCAGCAGTGATGACAGCGGGGGGGGAGCCTACGAGCAGTACTTC	CASSDDSGGGAYEQYF
NA	NA	TRBV5-4	TRBJ1-1	TGTGCCAGCAGCTTGAAGGGGGGGAACACTGAAGCTTTCTTT	CASSLKGGNTEAFF
NA	NA	TRBV19	TRBJ1-5	TGTGCCAGTAGTATGAGAACAGGGTCCCAGCCCCAGCATTTT	CASSMRTGSQPQHF
NA	NA	TRBV10-3	TRBJ2-5	TGTGCCATCAGTGAGTCGGGGCAGCAAGAGACCCAGTACTTC	CAISESGQQETQYF
once	TRBD1	TRBV5-6	TRBJ1-1	TGTGCCAGCATCGGACAGGGGATTCGTAGAAACACTGAAGCTTTCTTT	CASIGQGIRRNTEAFF
once	NA	TRBV7-2	TRBJ2-3	TGTGCCAGCAGCTATGGACAGAGAGATACGCAGTATTTT	CASSYGQRDTQYF
few	NA	TRBV4-2	TRBJ1-2	TGTGCCAGCAGCCAAGACAGGGGTCCCTTTAACTATGGCTACACCTTC	CASSQDRGPFNYGYTF
NA	NA	TRBV6-1	TRBJ1-2	TGTGCCAGCAGTGAAGCGAGGGGGACCTATGGCTACACCTTC	CASSEARGTYGYTF
NA	NA	TRBV6-4	TRBJ2-3	TGTGCCAGCAGTGTGGACCTAAACTCAGATACGCAGTATTTT	CASSVDLNSDTQYF
NA	TRBD1	TRBV5-4	TRBJ2-5	TGTGCCAGCAGCCGGGACAGGGAAGAGACCCAGTACTTC	CASSRDREETQYF
NA	NA	TRBV19	TRBJ1-1	TGTGCCAGTCGAGATTTGGCTGAAGCTTTCTTT	CASRDLAEAFF
once	TRBD1	TRBV27	TRBJ1-2	TGTGCCAGCAGTTTCCGCTGGACAGGGGATGGCGGCTACACCTTC	CASSFRWTGDGGYTF
NA	TRBD1	TRBV2	TRBJ1-5	TGTGCCAGCAGTGGACAGGGCAGCCCCAATCAGCCCCAGCATTTT	CASSGQGSPNQPQHF
NA	NA	TRBV7-9	TRBJ2-6	TGTGCCAGCAGCTTAGGGGTGGTAGGGGCCAACGTCCTGACTTTC	CASSLGVVGANVLTF
NA	TRBD1	TRBV2	TRBJ1-2	TGTGCCAGCAGTGTAGGACAGGGGCATAACTATGGCTACACCTTC	CASSVGQGHNYGYTF
NA	NA	TRBV7-9	TRBJ2-2	TGTGCCAGCAGGAGGAAGGGGGAGCTGTTTTTT	CASRRKGELFF
NA	TRBD1	TRBV2	TRBJ1-2	TGTGCCAGCAGTGACGACAGGGTTCCCTATGGCTACACCTTC	CASSDDRVPYGYTF
NA	NA	TRBV18	TRBJ2-3	TGTGCCAGCTCACCACGGGCCAGAGATACGCAGTATTTT	CASSPRARDTQYF
NA	NA	TRBV21-1	TRBJ1-1	TGTGCCAGCAGCAAAGCACAAGGGGGGGCAATGAACACTGAAGCTTTCTTT	CASSKAQGGAMNTEAFF
NA	TRBD1	TRBV10-3	TRBJ1-4	TGTGCCATCAGTGAACAGGGGGGGGCTAATGAAAAACTGTTTTTT	CAISEQGGANEKLFF
NA	NA	TRBV4-1	TRBJ2-7	TGCGCCAGCAGCCAAGGCCCCATTGTAGGGGATCGTGCCTACGAGCAGTACTTC	CASSQGPIVGDRAYEQYF
once	NA	TRBV6-1	TRBJ1-1	TGTGCCAGCAGTGGAAGTTACATGAACACTGAAGCTTTCTTT	CASSGSYMNTEAFF
NA	NA	TRBV5-4	TRBJ2-7	TGTGCCAGCAGCCGTTTTAGCGCCCAGGGGTACGAGCAGTACTTC	CASSRFSAQGYEQYF
NA	TRBD2	TRBV10-1	TRBJ2-7	TGCGCCAGCAGCAGCGGACTAGCTAGCGAGCAGTACTTC	CASSSGLASEQYF
once	NA	TRBV6-1	TRBJ1-5	TGTGCCAGCAGGAGGGACATCAATCAGCCCCAGCATTTT	CASRRDINQPQHF
NA	NA	TRBV23-1	TRBJ2-7	TGCGCCAGCAGTCAAACCCCAAAACCTGATTACGAGCAGTACTTC	CASSQTPKPDYEQYF
NA	TRBD2	TRBV27	TRBJ2-7	TGTGCCAGCAGTCAAACTAGCGGGGGGGCCCCCTACGAGCAGTACTTC	CASSQTSGGAPYEQYF
once	NA	TRBV19	TRBJ2-1	TGTGCCAGTACCAAGGACGGAACCTACAATGAGCAGTTCTTC	CASTKDGTYNEQFF
few	TRBD1	TRBV7-6	TRBJ1-2	TGTGCCAGCAGTCCTACTACGGGGACAGGGTACGGCTACACCTTC	CASSPTTGTGYGYTF
NA	TRBD2	TRBV29-1	TRBJ2-5	TGCAGCGTTGCCGGAGCAAGCGGGGTTGAGACCCAGTACTTC	CSVAGASGVETQYF
NA	NA	TRBV19	TRBJ1-1	TGTGCCAGTAATTCAGCGGGCGCGGAGACTGAAGCTTTCTTT	CASNSAGAETEAFF
NA	TRBD2	TRBV5-1	TRBJ2-2	TGCGCCAGCAGCTGGGAGGGTTCCGGGGAGCTGTTTTTT	CASSWEGSGELFF
NA	NA	TRBV5-1	TRBJ2-7	TGCGCCAGCAGCTTGGAGTCGGGGGCCAACGAGCAGTACTTC	CASSLESGANEQYF
NA	NA	TRBV5-1	TRBJ2-5	TGCGCCAGCAGCTTTCAGGGGACGGGAGAGACCCAGTACTTC	CASSFQGTGETQYF
NA	NA	TRBV27	TRBJ1-4	TGTGCCAGCAGTTTATTAGGTGATGAAAAACTGTTTTTT	CASSLLGDEKLFF
few	TRBD2	TRBV7-9	TRBJ2-7	TGTGCCAGCAGCTTAGTAGCGGGCGAGCAGTACTTC	CASSLVAGEQYF
NA	NA	TRBV6-5	TRBJ2-5	TGTGCCATCTCGCCCACAGGGTATGACACCCAGTACTTC	CAISPTGYDTQYF